Sequencing of this TCR beta chain was carried out in a study of blood T cells in healthy people across ages. Regarding the study as a whole: Age brought a roughly linear fall in TCR beta diversity measured per million T cells.

CDR1 KGHSH and CDR2 LQKENI come from the germline V gene. The trim removed 3 bases at V and 9 bases at J, leaving 14 bases unmatched. This CDR3 contains 17 residues. There were at least 5.5 micrograms of total RNA extracted from every sample. In regard to this clonotype: Its antigen remains unidentified.

The second PCR ran roughly 7 to 12 cycles with a sample-barcoded 5' primer and J-beta primers. TCRdb independently ran MiXCR on the 5' RACE reads; one entry per CDR3 protein. This repertoire shows about 1.8 million distinct CDR3 sequences, around half found once; its top ten account for roughly 2.1%. Sequenced input: blood. This chain connects TRBV18 to TRBJ2-1; TRBD2 aligns across 10 bases. This receptor was obtained from a woman aged 35 to 49 in good health. CDR3 sequence (DNA): TGTGCCAGCTCACCGCTTTCTAGCGGGGGAGACAATGGTGAGCAGTTCTTC. Encoded protein: CASSPLSSGGDNGEQFF.